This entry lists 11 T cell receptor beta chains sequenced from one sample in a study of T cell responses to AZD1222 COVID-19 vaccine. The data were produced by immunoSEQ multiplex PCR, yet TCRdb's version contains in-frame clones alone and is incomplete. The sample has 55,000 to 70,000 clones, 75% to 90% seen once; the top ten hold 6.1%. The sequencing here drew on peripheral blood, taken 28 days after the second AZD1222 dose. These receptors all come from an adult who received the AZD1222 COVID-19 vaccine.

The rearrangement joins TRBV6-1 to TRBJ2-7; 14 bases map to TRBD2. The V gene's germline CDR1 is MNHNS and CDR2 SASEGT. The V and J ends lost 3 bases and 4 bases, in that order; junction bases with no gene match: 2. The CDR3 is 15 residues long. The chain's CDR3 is CASSDGTSGGYEQYF. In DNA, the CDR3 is TGTGCCAGCAGTGACGGGACTAGCGGGGGTTACGAGCAGTACTTC.

The CDR3 nucleotides are TGTGCCAGCGGGGACTACTTATACACCGGGGAGCTGTTTTTT. Translated, it gives CASGDYLYTGELFF. J is TRBJ2-2 and V is TRBV6-5; 7 bases map to TRBD2. With 8 bases clipped from V and 3 bases from J, the junction kept 6 bases outside the gene matches. The germline gives CDR1 MNHEY, CDR2 SVGAGI. There are 14 residues in the CDR3.

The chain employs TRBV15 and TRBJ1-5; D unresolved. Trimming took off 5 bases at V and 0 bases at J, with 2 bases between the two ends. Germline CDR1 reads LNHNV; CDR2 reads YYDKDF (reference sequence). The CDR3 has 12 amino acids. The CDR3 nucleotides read TGTGCCACCAGCTATAGCAATCAGCCCCAGCATTTT. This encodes CATSYSNQPQHF.

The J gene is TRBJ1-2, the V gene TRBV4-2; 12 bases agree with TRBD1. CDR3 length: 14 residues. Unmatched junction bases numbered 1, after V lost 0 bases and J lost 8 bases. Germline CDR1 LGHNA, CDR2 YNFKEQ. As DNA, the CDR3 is TGTGCCAGCAGCCAAGAAGGGACAGGGGGCGGCTACACCTTC. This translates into CASSQEGTGGGYTF.

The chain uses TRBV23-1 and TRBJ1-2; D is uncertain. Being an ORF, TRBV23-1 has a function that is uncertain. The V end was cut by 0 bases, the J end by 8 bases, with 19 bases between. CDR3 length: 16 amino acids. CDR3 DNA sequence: TGCGCCAGCAGTCAATCGAGGTACCAGTCCCTGAGGGGCTACACCTTC. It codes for CASSQSRYQSLRGYTF.

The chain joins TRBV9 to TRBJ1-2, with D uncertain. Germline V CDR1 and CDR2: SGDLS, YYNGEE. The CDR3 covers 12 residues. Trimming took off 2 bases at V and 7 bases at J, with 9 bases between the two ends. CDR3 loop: CASSVGVGGYTF. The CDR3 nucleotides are TGTGCCAGCAGCGTCGGGGTGGGTGGCTACACCTTC. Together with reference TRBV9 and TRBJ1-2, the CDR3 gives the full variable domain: DSGVTQTPKHLITATGQRVTLRCSPRSGDLSVYWYQQSLDQGLQFLIQYYNGEERAKGNILERFSAQQFPDLHSELNLSSLELGDSALYFCASSVGVGGYTFGSGTRLTVV.

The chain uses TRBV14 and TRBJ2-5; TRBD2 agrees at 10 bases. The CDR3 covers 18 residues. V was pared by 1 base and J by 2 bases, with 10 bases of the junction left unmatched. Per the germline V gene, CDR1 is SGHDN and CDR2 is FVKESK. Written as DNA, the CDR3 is TGTGCCAGCAGCCAAGCCCATGGACTAGCGGAAAAACAAGAGACCCAGTACTTC. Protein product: CASSQAHGLAEKQETQYF.

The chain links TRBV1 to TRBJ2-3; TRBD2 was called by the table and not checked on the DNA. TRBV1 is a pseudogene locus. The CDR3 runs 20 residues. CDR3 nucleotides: TGCACCAGCAGCCAAGTCCCCAGCGGGGGGGCCCGGTTTCGTACAGATACGCAGTATTTT. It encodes CTSSQVPSGGARFRTDTQYF.

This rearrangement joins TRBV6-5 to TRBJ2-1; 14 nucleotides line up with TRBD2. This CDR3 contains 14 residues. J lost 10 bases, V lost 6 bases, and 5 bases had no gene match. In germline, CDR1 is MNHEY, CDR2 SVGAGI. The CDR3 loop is CASSGTSGRPEQFF. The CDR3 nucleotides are TGTGCCAGCAGCGGGACTAGCGGGAGACCGGAGCAGTTCTTC.

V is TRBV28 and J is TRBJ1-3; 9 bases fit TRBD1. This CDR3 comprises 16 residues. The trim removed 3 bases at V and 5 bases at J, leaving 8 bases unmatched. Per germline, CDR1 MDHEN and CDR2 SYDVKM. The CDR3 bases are TGTGCCAGCAGTTTGAGGGAACAGGGGGCGAGAAACACCATATATTTT. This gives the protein CASSLREQGARNTIYF.

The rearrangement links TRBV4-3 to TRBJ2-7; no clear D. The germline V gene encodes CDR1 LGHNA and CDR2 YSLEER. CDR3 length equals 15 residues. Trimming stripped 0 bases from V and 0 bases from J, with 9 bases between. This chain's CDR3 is CASSQDWATSYEQYF. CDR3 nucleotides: TGCGCCAGCAGCCAAGATTGGGCAACCTCCTACGAGCAGTACTTC.